This T cell receptor beta chain derives from a study of blood T cell repertoires in COVID-19. Across the whole study: The origin of the acute and convalescent COVID-19 samples was the United States, Italy and Spain. The analysed material was cDNA or gDNA that came from T cells, B-cell-depleted T cells, or PBMCs.

Here immunoSEQ multiplex PCR was the method, and the copy in TCRdb shows in-frame clones only, minus some. The sample lists about 330,000 clones, approximately 85% seen once, with about 7% in the top ten. V gave up 6 bases and J gave up 8 bases; unmatched junction bases: 7. Germline V CDR1 and CDR2: SGHTA, FQGTGA. The CDR3 loop spans 14 amino acids. The receptor was derived from a human donor in a cohort sampled during active COVID-19. The sequenced material came from peripheral blood. The J gene is TRBJ1-6, the V gene TRBV7-3, with 7 bases matching TRBD1. The chain's CDR3 is CASRETGVYSPLHF. CDR3 DNA sequence: TGTGCCAGCAGAGAAACAGGGGTGTATTCACCCCTCCACTTT.